A selection of T cell receptor beta chains follows, all from one sample in a study of T cells in localized non-small cell lung cancer. The method was immunoSEQ multiplex PCR; TCRdb's version includes in-frame clones alone and lacks a portion of them. The table includes nearly 35,000 clones, 88% detected once. This specimen consisted of peripheral blood, obtained before any cancer treatment. These receptors were taken from a woman aged 40-70 years with stage I lung adenocarcinoma. The CDR3 runs from the conserved cysteine through the conserved F or W. The order of the fields is V gene, clone size, J gene, D gene, CDR3 DNA, CDR3 protein. The D gene is left open where the match is weak. Clone sizes are given selectively: once, few, many, or a class where the clone is expanded.

TRBV7-3	-	TRBJ2-5	TRBD1	TGTGCCAGCAGCTTTCAGGGGGCACCCGGCCAAGAGACCCAGTACTTC	CASSFQGAPGQETQYF
TRBV27	-	TRBJ2-1	-	TGTGCCAGCAGTTTTAAATCGGGGAGGGGGCAGAATGAGCAGTTCTTC	CASSFKSGRGQNEQFF
TRBV19	-	TRBJ1-1	-	TGTGCCAGTAGTATATCAGGGATCAACACTGAAGCTTTCTTT	CASSISGINTEAFF
TRBV25-1	-	TRBJ1-2	TRBD1	TGTGCCAGTTCCGCCGGGACAGGGCCTTACTATGGCTACACCTTC	CASSAGTGPYYGYTF
TRBV7-9	once	TRBJ2-3	TRBD2	TGTGCCAGCGGGAGGGAAACCGGGACTAGCGGGACAGATACGCAGTATTTT	CASGRETGTSGTDTQYF
TRBV7-2	-	TRBJ2-5	-	TGTGCCAGCAGCTTACCGGGCCAAGAGACCCAGTACTTC	CASSLPGQETQYF
TRBV27	-	TRBJ1-5	-	TGTGCCAGCAGTACACAGGGAAATCAGCCCCAGCATTTT	CASSTQGNQPQHF
TRBV9	-	TRBJ2-2	-	TGTGCCAGCAGCCCCCGGAGGGTGTCGAACACCGGGGAGCTGTTTTTT	CASSPRRVSNTGELFF
TRBV7-2	-	TRBJ1-5	-	TGTGCCAGCAGCGCAGCGGTAGGTCAGCCCCAGCATTTT	CASSAAVGQPQHF
TRBV5-4	few	TRBJ2-7	-	TGTGCCAGCAGCTTGGCGGGGGCCCACTCCTACGAGCAGTACTTC	CASSLAGAHSYEQYF
TRBV19	once	TRBJ1-2	-	TGTGCCAGTAATGGTAGGGGTCTCTCTGACTATGGCTACACCTTC	CASNGRGLSDYGYTF
TRBV25-1	-	TRBJ2-7	TRBD2	TGTGCCAGCAGTGGTAGCGGGGGGACCTACGAGCAGTACTTC	CASSGSGGTYEQYF
TRBV19	-	TRBJ1-2	TRBD1	TGTGCCAGTAGTATAGGCGGGACAGTTTATGGCTACACCTTC	CASSIGGTVYGYTF
TRBV9	-	TRBJ2-1	-	TGTGCCAGCAGCGTGAGCCGGGACACGCTTTACAATGAGCAGTTCTTC	CASSVSRDTLYNEQFF
TRBV2	-	TRBJ2-1	TRBD1	TGTGCCAGCAGTGGTGGGACAGCTTCCTACAATGAGCAGTTCTTC	CASSGGTASYNEQFF
TRBV7-2	-	TRBJ2-5	TRBD1	TGTGCCAGCATCAGGGGGCAGGGAGAGACCCAGTACTTC	CASIRGQGETQYF
TRBV9	-	TRBJ1-1	TRBD1	TGTGCCAGCAGTGTGACAGGGAATATGAACACTGAAGCTTTCTTT	CASSVTGNMNTEAFF
TRBV11-2	once	TRBJ2-7	TRBD1	TGTGCCAGCAGCCCCGGGACAGGGGGCGAGCAGTACTTC	CASSPGTGGEQYF
TRBV29-1	-	TRBJ1-2	-	TGCAGCGTCCGAAGGCCGGAGAACTATGGCTACACCTTC	CSVRRPENYGYTF
TRBV6-1	-	TRBJ1-4	-	TGTGCCAGCAGCTATGGAAGTAGTAGGCTGTTTTTT	CASSYGSSRLFF
TRBV11-2	-	TRBJ2-7	-	TGTGCCAGCAGCTTAGGACGCAGGGAGACCTACGAGCAGTACTTC	CASSLGRRETYEQYF
TRBV4-3	-	TRBJ1-1	-	TGCGCCAGCAGCCAAGGGGAGAACACTGAAGCTTTCTTT	CASSQGENTEAFF
TRBV6-1	-	TRBJ2-7	-	TGTGCCAGCAGTGAAAGCCTGGTCTCCTACGAGCAGTACTTC	CASSESLVSYEQYF